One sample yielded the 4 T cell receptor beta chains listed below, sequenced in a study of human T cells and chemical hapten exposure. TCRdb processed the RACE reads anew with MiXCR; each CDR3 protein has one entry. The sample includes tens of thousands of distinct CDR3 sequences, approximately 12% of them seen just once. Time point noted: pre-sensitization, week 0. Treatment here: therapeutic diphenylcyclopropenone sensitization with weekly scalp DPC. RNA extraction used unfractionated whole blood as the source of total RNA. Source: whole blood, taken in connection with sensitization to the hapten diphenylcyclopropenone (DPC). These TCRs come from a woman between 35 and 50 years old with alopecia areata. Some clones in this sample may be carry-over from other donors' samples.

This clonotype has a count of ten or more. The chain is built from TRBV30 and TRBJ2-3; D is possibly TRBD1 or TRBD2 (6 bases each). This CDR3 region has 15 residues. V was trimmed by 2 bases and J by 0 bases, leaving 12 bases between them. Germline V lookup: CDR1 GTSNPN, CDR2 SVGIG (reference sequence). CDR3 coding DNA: TGTGCCTGGAGTCGCAACGGGGGCAGCACAGATACGCAGTATTTT. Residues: CAWSRNGGSTDTQYF.

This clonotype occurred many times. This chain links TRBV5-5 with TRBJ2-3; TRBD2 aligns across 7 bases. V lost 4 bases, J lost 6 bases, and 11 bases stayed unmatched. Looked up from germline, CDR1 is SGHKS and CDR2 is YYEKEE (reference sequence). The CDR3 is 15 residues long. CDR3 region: CASSLQSGRWDTQYF. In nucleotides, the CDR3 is TGTGCCAGCAGCCTCCAGTCCGGGAGGTGGGATACGCAGTATTTT.

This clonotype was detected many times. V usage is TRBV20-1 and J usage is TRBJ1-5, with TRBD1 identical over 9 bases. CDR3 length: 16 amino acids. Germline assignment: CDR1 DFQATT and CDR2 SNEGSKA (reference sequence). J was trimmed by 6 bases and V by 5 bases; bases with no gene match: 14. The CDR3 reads CSAASGWDRVRQPQHF. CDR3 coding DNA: TGCAGTGCTGCAAGCGGCTGGGACAGGGTGCGTCAGCCCCAGCATTTT.

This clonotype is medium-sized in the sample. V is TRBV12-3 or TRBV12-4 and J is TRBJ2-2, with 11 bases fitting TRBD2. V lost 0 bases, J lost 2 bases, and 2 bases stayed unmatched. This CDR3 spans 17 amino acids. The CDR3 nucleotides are TGTGCCAGCAGTTTAGCCACTAGCGGGAGTAACACCGGGGAGCTGTTTTTT. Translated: CASSLATSGSNTGELFF.